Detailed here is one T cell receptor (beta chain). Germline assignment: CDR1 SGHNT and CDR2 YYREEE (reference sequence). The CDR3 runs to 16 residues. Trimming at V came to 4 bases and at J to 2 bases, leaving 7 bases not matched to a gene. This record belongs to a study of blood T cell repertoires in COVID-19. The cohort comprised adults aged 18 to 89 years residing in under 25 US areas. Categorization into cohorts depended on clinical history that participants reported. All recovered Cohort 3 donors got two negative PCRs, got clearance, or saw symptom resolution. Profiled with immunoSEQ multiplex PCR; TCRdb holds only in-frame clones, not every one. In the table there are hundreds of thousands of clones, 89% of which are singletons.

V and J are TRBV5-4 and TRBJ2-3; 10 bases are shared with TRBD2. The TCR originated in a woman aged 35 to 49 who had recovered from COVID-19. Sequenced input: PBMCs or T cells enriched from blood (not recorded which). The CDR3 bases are TGTGCCAGCAGCGTAGGGACTAGCGACCTCACAGATACGCAGTATTTT. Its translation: CASSVGTSDLTDTQYF.